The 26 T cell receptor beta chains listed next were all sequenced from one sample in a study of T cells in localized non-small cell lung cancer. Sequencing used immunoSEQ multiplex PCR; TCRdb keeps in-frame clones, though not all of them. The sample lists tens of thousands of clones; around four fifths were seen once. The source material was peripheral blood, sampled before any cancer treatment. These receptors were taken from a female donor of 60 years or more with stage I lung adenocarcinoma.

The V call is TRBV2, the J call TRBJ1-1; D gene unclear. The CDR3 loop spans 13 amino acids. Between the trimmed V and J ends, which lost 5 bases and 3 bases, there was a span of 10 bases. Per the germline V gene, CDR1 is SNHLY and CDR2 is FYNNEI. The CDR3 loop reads CASSWTGDTEAFF. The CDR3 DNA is TGTGCCAGCAGTTGGACCGGGGACACTGAAGCTTTCTTT.

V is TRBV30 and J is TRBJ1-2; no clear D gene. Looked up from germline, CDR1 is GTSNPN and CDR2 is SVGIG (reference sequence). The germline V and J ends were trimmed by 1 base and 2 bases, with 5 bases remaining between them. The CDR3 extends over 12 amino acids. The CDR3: CAWSADNYGYTF. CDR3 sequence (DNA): TGTGCCTGGAGTGCAGACAACTATGGCTACACCTTC.

This CDR3 is CASSLNVQEGNTEAFF. In DNA form, the CDR3 reads TGTGCCAGCTCACTAAACGTACAGGAGGGAAACACTGAAGCTTTCTTT. This chain uses TRBV18 with TRBJ1-1; tentatively, D is TRBD1 (5 bases). This CDR3 region has 16 residues. Deletions cut 4 bases from V and 2 bases from J, with 17 bases between. Germline loops: CDR1 KGHSH, CDR2 LQKENI.

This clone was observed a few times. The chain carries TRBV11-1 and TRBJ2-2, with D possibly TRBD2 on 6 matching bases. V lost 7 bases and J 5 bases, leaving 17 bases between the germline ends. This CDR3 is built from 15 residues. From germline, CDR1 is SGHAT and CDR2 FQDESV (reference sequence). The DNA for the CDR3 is TGTGCCAGCACCCTCGGAGGGAGGAAGACCGGGGAGCTGTTTTTT. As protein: CASTLGGRKTGELFF.

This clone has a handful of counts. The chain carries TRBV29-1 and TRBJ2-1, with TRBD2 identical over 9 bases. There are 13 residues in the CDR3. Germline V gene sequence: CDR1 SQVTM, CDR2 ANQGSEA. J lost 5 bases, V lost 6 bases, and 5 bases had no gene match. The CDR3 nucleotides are TGCAGCGTCCCCTTAGCGGGGGACAATGAGCAGTTCTTC. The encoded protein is CSVPLAGDNEQFF.

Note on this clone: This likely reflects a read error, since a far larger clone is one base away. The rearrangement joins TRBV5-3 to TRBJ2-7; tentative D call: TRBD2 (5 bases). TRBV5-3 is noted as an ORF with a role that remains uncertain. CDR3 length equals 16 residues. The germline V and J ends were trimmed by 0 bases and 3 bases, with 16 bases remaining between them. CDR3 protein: CARSLDGELRIYEQYF. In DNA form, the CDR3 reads TGTGCCAGAAGCTTGGACGGGGAGCTTAGGATCTACGAGCAGTACTTC.

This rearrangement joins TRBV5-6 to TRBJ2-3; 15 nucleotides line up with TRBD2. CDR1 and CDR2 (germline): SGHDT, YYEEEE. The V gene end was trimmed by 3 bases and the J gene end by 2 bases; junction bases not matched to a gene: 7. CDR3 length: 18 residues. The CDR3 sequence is CASSYPGLAGGDTDTQYF. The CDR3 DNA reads TGTGCCAGCAGCTATCCGGGACTAGCGGGAGGAGACACAGATACGCAGTATTTT.

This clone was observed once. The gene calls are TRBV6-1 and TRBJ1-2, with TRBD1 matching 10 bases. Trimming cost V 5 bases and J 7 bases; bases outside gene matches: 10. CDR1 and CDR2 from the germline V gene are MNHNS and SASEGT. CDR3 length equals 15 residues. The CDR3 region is CASSLPTGGYLGYTF. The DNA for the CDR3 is TGTGCCAGCAGTCTTCCGACAGGGGGCTATCTTGGCTACACCTTC.

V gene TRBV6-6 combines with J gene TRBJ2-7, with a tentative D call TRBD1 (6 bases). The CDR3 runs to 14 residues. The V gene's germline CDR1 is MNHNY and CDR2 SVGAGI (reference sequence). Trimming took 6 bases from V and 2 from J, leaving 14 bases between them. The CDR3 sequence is CASRDQGTPYEQYF. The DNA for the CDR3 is TGTGCCAGCAGGGACCAAGGGACACCCTACGAGCAGTACTTC.

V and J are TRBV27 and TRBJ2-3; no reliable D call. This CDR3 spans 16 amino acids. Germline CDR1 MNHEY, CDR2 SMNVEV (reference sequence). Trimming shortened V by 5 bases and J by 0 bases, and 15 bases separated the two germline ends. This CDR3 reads CASSPSLGASTDTQYF. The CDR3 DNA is TGTGCCAGCAGTCCCTCCCTCGGTGCTAGCACAGATACGCAGTATTTT.

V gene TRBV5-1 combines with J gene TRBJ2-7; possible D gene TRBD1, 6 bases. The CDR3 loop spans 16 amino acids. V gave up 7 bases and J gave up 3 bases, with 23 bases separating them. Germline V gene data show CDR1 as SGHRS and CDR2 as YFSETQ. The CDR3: CASRRGLGGQLYEQYF. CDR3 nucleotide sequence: TGCGCCAGCCGTCGCGGTCTTGGTGGACAGCTCTACGAGCAGTACTTC.

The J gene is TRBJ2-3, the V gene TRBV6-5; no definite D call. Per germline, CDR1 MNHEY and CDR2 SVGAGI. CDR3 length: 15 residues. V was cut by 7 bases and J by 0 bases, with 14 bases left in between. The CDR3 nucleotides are TGTGCCAGCACTAAATCAGGACCTAGCACAGATACGCAGTATTTT. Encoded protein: CASTKSGPSTDTQYF.

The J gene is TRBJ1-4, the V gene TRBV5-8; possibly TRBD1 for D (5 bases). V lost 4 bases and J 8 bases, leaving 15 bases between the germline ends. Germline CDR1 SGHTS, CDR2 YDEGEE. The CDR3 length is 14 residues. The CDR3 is CASSPGPGEEKLFF. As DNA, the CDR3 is TGTGCCAGCAGCCCGGGACCGGGGGAGGAAAAACTGTTTTTT.

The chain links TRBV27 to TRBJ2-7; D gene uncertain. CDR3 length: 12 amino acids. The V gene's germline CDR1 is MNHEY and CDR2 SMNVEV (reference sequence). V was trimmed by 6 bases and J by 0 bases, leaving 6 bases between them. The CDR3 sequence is CASRENSYEQYF. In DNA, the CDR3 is TGTGCCAGCAGAGAGAACTCCTACGAGCAGTACTTC.

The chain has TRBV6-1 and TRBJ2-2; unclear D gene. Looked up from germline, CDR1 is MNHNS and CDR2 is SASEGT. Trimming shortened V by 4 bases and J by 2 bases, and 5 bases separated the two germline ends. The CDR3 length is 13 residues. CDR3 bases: TGTGCCAGCAGTGTAACTAACACCGGGGAGCTGTTTTTT. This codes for CASSVTNTGELFF.

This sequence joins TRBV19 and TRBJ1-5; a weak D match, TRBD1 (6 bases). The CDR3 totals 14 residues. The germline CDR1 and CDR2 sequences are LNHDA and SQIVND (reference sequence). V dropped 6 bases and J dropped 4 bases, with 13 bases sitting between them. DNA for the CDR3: TGTGCCAGTAGCTCAGTAGGGGGGAATCAGCCCCAGCATTTT. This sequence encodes CASSSVGGNQPQHF.

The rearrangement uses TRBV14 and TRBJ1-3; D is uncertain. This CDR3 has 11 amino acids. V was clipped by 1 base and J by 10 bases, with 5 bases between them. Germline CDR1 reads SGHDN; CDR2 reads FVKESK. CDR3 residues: CASSQALTIYF. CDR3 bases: TGTGCCAGCAGCCAAGCATTAACCATATATTTT. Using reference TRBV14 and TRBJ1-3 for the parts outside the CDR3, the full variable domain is EAGVTQFPSHSVIEKGQTVTLRCDPISGHDNLYWYRRVMGKEIKFLLHFVKESKQDESGMPNNRFLAERTGGTYSTLKVQPAELEDSGVYFCASSQALTIYFGEGSWLTVV.

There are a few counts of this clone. The CDR3 DNA reads as TGTGCCAGCAGCTTGGCAGTTGGGGGGCCGAATTCACCCCTCCACTTT. Protein: CASSLAVGGPNSPLHF. The V gene is TRBV5-6, the J gene TRBJ1-6; tentatively, D is TRBD1 (6 bases). V lost 0 bases to trimming and J lost 7 bases, with 14 bases between them. Germline CDR1 SGHDT, CDR2 YYEEEE. The CDR3 is 16 residues long.

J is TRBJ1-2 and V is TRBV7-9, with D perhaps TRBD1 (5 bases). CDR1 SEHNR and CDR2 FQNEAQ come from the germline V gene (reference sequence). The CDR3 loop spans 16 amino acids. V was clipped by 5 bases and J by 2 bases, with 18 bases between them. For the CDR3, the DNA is TGTGCCAGCAGCCCGGGGGGGAGGCCCGGCAACTATGGCTACACCTTC. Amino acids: CASSPGGRPGNYGYTF.

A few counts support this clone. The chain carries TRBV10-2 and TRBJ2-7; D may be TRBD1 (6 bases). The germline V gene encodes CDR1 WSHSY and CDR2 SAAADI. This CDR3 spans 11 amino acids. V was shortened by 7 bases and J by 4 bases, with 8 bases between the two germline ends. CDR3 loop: CASIQGYEQYF. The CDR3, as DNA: TGCGCCAGCATACAGGGTTACGAGCAGTACTTC.

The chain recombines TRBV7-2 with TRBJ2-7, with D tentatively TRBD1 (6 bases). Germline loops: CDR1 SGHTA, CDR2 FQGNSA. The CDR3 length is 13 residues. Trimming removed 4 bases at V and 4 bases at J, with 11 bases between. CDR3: CASSSQGTYEQYF. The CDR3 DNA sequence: TGTGCCAGCAGCTCCCAGGGGACGTACGAGCAGTACTTC.

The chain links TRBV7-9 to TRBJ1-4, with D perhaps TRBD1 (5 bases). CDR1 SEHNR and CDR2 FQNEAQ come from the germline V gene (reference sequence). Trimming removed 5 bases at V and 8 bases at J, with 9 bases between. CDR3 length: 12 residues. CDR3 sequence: CASSRGEEKLFF. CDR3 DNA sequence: TGTGCCAGCAGCCGGGGGGAGGAAAAACTGTTTTTT. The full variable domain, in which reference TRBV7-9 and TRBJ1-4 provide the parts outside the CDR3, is DTGVSQNPRHKITKRGQNVTFRCDPISEHNRLYWYRQTLGQGPEFLTYFQNEAQLEKSRLLSDRFSAERPKGSFSTLEIQRTEQGDSAMYLCASSRGEEKLFFGSGTQLSVL.

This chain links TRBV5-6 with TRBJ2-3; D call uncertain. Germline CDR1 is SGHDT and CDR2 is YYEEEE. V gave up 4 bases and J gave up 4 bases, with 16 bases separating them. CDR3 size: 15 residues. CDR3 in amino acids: CASSPLAGAPDTQYF. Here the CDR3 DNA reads TGTGCCAGCAGCCCCTTAGCAGGAGCCCCAGATACGCAGTATTTT.

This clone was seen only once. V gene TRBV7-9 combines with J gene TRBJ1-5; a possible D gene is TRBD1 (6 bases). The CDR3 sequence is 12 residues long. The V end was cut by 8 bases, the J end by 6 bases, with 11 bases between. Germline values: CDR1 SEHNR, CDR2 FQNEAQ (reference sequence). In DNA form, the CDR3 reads TGTGCCAGCGGAAGGGGGGTTCAGCCCCAGCATTTT. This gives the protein CASGRGVQPQHF. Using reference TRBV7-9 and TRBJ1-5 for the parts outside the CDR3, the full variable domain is DTGVSQNPRHKITKRGQNVTFRCDPISEHNRLYWYRQTLGQGPEFLTYFQNEAQLEKSRLLSDRFSAERPKGSFSTLEIQRTEQGDSAMYLCASGRGVQPQHFGDGTRLSIL.

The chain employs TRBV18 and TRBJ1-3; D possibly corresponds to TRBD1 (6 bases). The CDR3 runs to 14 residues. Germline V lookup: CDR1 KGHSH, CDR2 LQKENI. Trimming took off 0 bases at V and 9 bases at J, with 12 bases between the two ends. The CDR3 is CASSPPVRGPTIYF. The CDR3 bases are TGTGCCAGCTCACCACCCGTCAGGGGACCCACCATATATTTT.

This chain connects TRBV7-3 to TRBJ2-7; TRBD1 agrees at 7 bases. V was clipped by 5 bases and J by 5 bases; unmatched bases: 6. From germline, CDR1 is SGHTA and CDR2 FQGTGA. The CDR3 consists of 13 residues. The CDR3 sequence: CASSANRGNEQYF. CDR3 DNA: TGTGCCAGCAGCGCGAACAGGGGTAACGAGCAGTACTTC.